One and the same sample provided the 29 T cell receptor beta chains below, sequenced in a study of Tregs in tolerant kidney transplant recipients. The table came from immunoSEQ multiplex PCR; TCRdb's copy has only in-frame clones and leaves some out. Found here are 200,000 to 300,000 clones, 80% to 85% of them singletons; the top ten hold over 0.5%. Sequenced sample: CD4+ T cells from blood. All receptors come from a human donor in good health.

The CDR3 region is CASALPGTSLVETQYF. The CDR3 nucleotides are TGCGCCAGCGCGTTACCCGGGACTTCACTTGTAGAGACCCAGTACTTC. This sequence joins TRBV5-1 and TRBJ2-5, with D tentatively TRBD2 (6 bases). CDR1 is SGHRS, CDR2 YFSETQ, per germline. The germline V and J ends were trimmed by 7 bases and 4 bases, with 23 bases remaining between them. This CDR3 region has 16 residues.

The CDR3 bases are TGTGCCACGGGACAGGGGGCGGGAGAAGCTTTCTTT. Translation: CATGQGAGEAFF. The chain links TRBV6-5 to TRBJ1-1; TRBD1 matches 12 bases. The CDR3 has 12 amino acids. V trimming: 10 bases; J trimming: 8 bases; junction bases outside the gene matches: 5. Germline V gives CDR1 MNHEY, CDR2 SVGAGI.

This chain links TRBV19 with TRBJ2-3; a weak D match, TRBD2 (5 bases). Germline V gene data show CDR1 as LNHDA and CDR2 as SQIVND (reference sequence). This CDR3 contains 13 residues. V gave up 7 bases and J gave up 4 bases, with 12 bases separating them. This CDR3 is CASKADYADTQYF. DNA of the CDR3: TGTGCCAGTAAGGCCGACTATGCAGATACGCAGTATTTT. The whole variable domain, remainder taken from reference TRBV19 and TRBJ2-3, is DGGITQSPKYLFRKEGQNVTLSCEQNLNHDAMYWYRQDPGQGLRLIYYSQIVNDFQKGDIAEGYSVSREKKESFPLTVTSAQKNPTAFYLCASKADYADTQYFGPGTRLTVL.

The gene calls are TRBV18 and TRBJ1-3; D not certain. V lost 3 bases and J 10 bases, leaving 10 bases between the germline ends. The CDR3 spans 12 residues. The V gene's germline CDR1 is KGHSH and CDR2 LQKENI. The DNA for the CDR3 is TGTGCCAGCTCACCGGACCGCATAACCATATATTTT. Its protein is CASSPDRITIYF.

The CDR3 coding sequence is TGTGCCAGCAGTCGAAGTAGACAGGGAACTGAAAAACTGTTTTTT. The encoded protein is CASSRSRQGTEKLFF. The chain couples TRBV6-5 to TRBJ1-4; TRBD1 aligns across 7 bases. The junction had 10 bases not matched to a gene; V was cut back by 5 bases and J by 7 bases. CDR3 size: 15 residues. Per the germline V gene, CDR1 is MNHEY and CDR2 is SVGAGI.

This clone was seen a handful of times. Written as DNA, the CDR3 is TGTGCCAGCAGTGATGAATTAGCCCCAGGGAACACCGGGGAGCTGTTTTTT. This codes for CASSDELAPGNTGELFF. V is TRBV6-1 and J is TRBJ2-2; D is unresolved. With 3 bases removed from V and 1 base from J, the gap between germline ends came to 15 bases. The length of the CDR3 is 17 residues. Germline V CDR1 and CDR2: MNHNS, SASEGT.

This clone was counted only a few times. The chain joins TRBV5-1 to TRBJ2-7; D not certain. The CDR3 is made up of 13 amino acids. V was trimmed by 0 bases and J by 6 bases, leaving 10 bases between them. Germline V CDR1 and CDR2: SGHRS, YFSETQ. CDR3: CASSLARNSEQYF. The CDR3 DNA reads TGCGCCAGCAGCTTGGCCCGGAACTCCGAGCAGTACTTC. Drawing the rest from reference TRBV5-1 and TRBJ2-7, the complete variable domain is KAGVTQTPRYLIKTRGQQVTLSCSPISGHRSVSWYQQTPGQGLQFLFEYFSETQRNKGNFPGRFSGRQFSNSRSEMNVSTLELGDSALYLCASSLARNSEQYFGPGTRLTVT.

This rearrangement joins TRBV19 to TRBJ2-6; TRBD1 aligns across 8 bases. V was clipped by 7 bases and J by 2 bases; unmatched bases: 13. Germline CDR1 LNHDA, CDR2 SQIVND (reference sequence). CDR3 length: 18 amino acids. The CDR3 loop is CASTQTPQQGAGANVLTF. The CDR3 DNA follows: TGTGCCAGTACCCAAACCCCCCAACAGGGGGCTGGGGCCAACGTCCTGACTTTC.

The chain recombines TRBV19 with TRBJ2-7; D is perhaps TRBD2 (6 bases). The CDR3 is 13 amino acids. Germline V gives CDR1 LNHDA, CDR2 SQIVND (reference sequence). Between the trimmed V and J ends, which lost 2 bases and 5 bases, there was a span of 10 bases. The CDR3 sequence is CASSIPLANEQYF. CDR3 nucleotides: TGTGCCAGTAGTATACCCCTAGCGAACGAGCAGTACTTC.

V is TRBV6-1 and J is TRBJ2-7; 14 bases fit TRBD2. The CDR3 totals 18 residues. The germline V gene has CDR1 MNHNS and CDR2 SASEGT. After removal of 2 bases from V and 2 bases from J, the junction contained 8 bases not matched to a gene. The CDR3 DNA sequence: TGTGCCAGCAGTGAACCGGGACTAGCGGGAGCGGTAACCTACGAGCAGTACTTC. Translating it yields CASSEPGLAGAVTYEQYF.

The V gene is TRBV6-5, the J gene TRBJ2-5; tentative D call: TRBD1 (6 bases). The germline gives CDR1 MNHEY, CDR2 SVGAGI. The CDR3 covers 14 residues. Trimming took 6 bases from V and 4 from J, leaving 15 bases between them. CDR3 loop: CASSRLTGSETQYF. As DNA, the CDR3 is TGTGCCAGCAGCCGTCTAACAGGGTCAGAGACCCAGTACTTC.

This chain uses TRBV10-3 with TRBJ2-1; no clear D gene. Trimming took 0 bases from V and 0 from J, leaving 6 bases between them. CDR1 and CDR2 from the germline V gene are ENHRY and SYGVKD. This CDR3 is 15 amino acids long. The CDR3 DNA reads TGTGCCATCAGTGAGTCGCCCAGCTCCTACAATGAGCAGTTCTTC. It codes for CAISESPSSYNEQFF.

The CDR3 sequence is CASSRQGVQEAFF. In nucleotides, the CDR3 is TGTGCCAGTAGTCGACAGGGGGTTCAAGAAGCTTTCTTT. The chain employs TRBV19 and TRBJ1-1; 9 bases are a match to TRBD1. The germline CDR1 and CDR2 sequences are LNHDA and SQIVND (reference sequence). V dropped 5 bases and J dropped 8; count of bases not matched to a gene: 6. This CDR3 spans 13 amino acids.

The V call is TRBV29-1, the J call TRBJ2-5; D gene ambiguous. Germline loops: CDR1 SQVTM, CDR2 ANQGSEA. Trimming removed 0 bases at V and 1 base at J, with 15 bases between. This CDR3 spans 16 amino acids. The CDR3 DNA reads TGCAGCGTTGAAGATGCCGCTTTGGGTATCCAAGAGACCCAGTACTTC. Amino acid sequence: CSVEDAALGIQETQYF.

J is TRBJ2-3 and V is TRBV11-3; tentative D call: TRBD2 (5 bases). This CDR3 is 15 amino acids long. V was pared by 0 bases and J by 6 bases, with 13 bases between. Germline CDR1 SGHNT, CDR2 YENEEA. In DNA, the CDR3 is TGTGCCAGCAGCTTAGATCAGCCGGGCGGGGATACGCAGTATTTT. Its translation: CASSLDQPGGDTQYF.

The gene calls are TRBV5-1 and TRBJ2-2; TRBD2 aligns across 14 bases. Per the germline V gene, CDR1 is SGHRS and CDR2 is YFSETQ. J was trimmed by 3 bases and V by 4 bases; bases with no gene match: 5. The CDR3 loop spans 17 amino acids. The DNA for the CDR3 is TGCGCCAGCAGCCCCGGACTAGCGGGAGGAGACACCGGGGAGCTGTTTTTT. It is translated as CASSPGLAGGDTGELFF.

The J gene is TRBJ2-7, the V gene TRBV5-4, with TRBD2 matching over 10 bases. The CDR3 consists of 15 residues. CDR1 is SGHNT, CDR2 YYREEE, per germline (reference sequence). With V trimmed by 4 bases and J by 7 bases, 11 bases remained unmatched. CDR3 sequence: CASSRRWLAGDEQYF. CDR3 coding DNA: TGTGCCAGCAGCCGGCGTTGGCTAGCGGGAGATGAGCAGTACTTC.

This chain uses TRBV7-9 with TRBJ2-4, with a possible D match to TRBD2 (5 bases). V was trimmed by 1 base and J by 2 bases, leaving 12 bases between them. Per germline, CDR1 SEHNR and CDR2 FQNEAQ (reference sequence). The CDR3 is made up of 16 amino acids. CDR3 nucleotide sequence: TGTGCCAGCAGCTTAGGAGGCAGCGGATCCAAAAACATTCAGTACTTC. This translates into CASSLGGSGSKNIQYF.

Here the CDR3 DNA reads TGTGCCAGCAGAACCCGGGGACGATGGGACACTGAAGCTTTCTTT. This translates into CASRTRGRWDTEAFF. The chain links TRBV27 to TRBJ1-1; D possibly corresponds to TRBD1 (5 bases). V was clipped by 6 bases and J by 3 bases, with 17 bases between them. The CDR3 spans 15 residues. CDR1 is MNHEY and CDR2 is SMNVEV in the germline V gene (reference sequence).

The chain links TRBV4-1 to TRBJ2-3; TRBD2 aligns across 9 bases. J was trimmed by 2 bases and V by 1 base; bases with no gene match: 7. Germline V gives CDR1 MGHRA, CDR2 YSYEKL. The CDR3 sequence is 17 residues long. The CDR3 sequence: CASSQVLAGILTDTQYF. The CDR3 DNA sequence: TGCGCCAGCAGCCAAGTTCTAGCGGGGATCCTCACAGATACGCAGTATTTT.

This clone was seen just once. The chain has TRBV27 and TRBJ2-3, with TRBD2 matching 8 bases. The CDR3 length is 21 residues. Unmatched junction bases numbered 28, after V lost 2 bases and J lost 9 bases. The germline gives CDR1 MNHEY, CDR2 SMNVEV (reference sequence). This CDR3 is CASSLIRLSPRSGGPGGTQYF. The CDR3 bases are TGTGCCAGCAGTTTAATTAGATTATCGCCGCGGAGCGGGGGCCCAGGAGGCACGCAGTATTTT.

V usage is TRBV6-1 and J usage is TRBJ2-2, with D possibly TRBD2 on 5 matching bases. The CDR3 is 14 residues long. Trimming removed 6 bases at V and 3 bases at J, with 11 bases between. Per germline, CDR1 MNHNS and CDR2 SASEGT. In DNA form, the CDR3 reads TGTGCCAGCAGCTTCAGGCGGGACACCGGGGAGCTGTTTTTT. Its translation is CASSFRRDTGELFF.

The chain employs TRBV2 and TRBJ1-2; 8 bases agree with TRBD1. This CDR3 contains 16 residues. V shed 3 bases, J shed 9 bases, and the junction held 15 bases outside the gene matches. Germline V CDR1 and CDR2: SNHLY, FYNNEI. CDR3 loop: CASSDAQGAGYSSYTF. As DNA, the CDR3 is TGTGCCAGCAGTGATGCGCAGGGGGCCGGGTATTCGAGCTACACCTTC.

On this clone: Other DNA sequences in this sample translate to the same CDR3. The chain combines TRBV14 with TRBJ2-3; TRBD2 agrees at 7 bases. Losses at the gene ends were 3 bases for V and 0 bases for J; bases not matched to a gene: 3. Germline CDR1 and CDR2: SGHDN and FVKESK. CDR3 size: 15 residues. This CDR3 is CASSHQLASTDTQYF. CDR3 nucleotides: TGTGCCAGCAGCCACCAACTAGCGAGCACAGATACGCAGTATTTT.

The genes are TRBV19 and TRBJ1-1, with a weak D call TRBD1 (6 bases). V was shortened by 5 bases and J by 5 bases, with 18 bases between the two germline ends. The CDR3 has 15 amino acids. In germline, CDR1 is LNHDA, CDR2 SQIVND (reference sequence). The CDR3 region is CASSPTRTETTEAFF. The CDR3 bases are TGTGCCAGTAGTCCAACCCGGACAGAGACGACTGAAGCTTTCTTT.

The chain joins TRBV5-1 to TRBJ1-1; TRBD1 agrees at 10 bases. Losses at the gene ends were 0 bases for V and 8 bases for J; bases not matched to a gene: 7. Germline V gives CDR1 SGHRS, CDR2 YFSETQ. The CDR3 extends over 15 amino acids. In nucleotides, the CDR3 is TGCGCCAGCAGCTTGGACGGGACAGGGGTAGGGGAAGCTTTCTTT. It codes for CASSLDGTGVGEAFF.

This clone has a handful of counts. CDR3 sequence: CASSSRPQGAAGGREQYF. The CDR3 region has the DNA TGTGCCAGCAGTTCGCGGCCCCAGGGGGCAGCGGGAGGGCGGGAGCAGTACTTC. This chain joins TRBV5-4 and TRBJ2-7, with TRBD2 matching 10 bases. Germline CDR1 SGHNT, CDR2 YYREEE (reference sequence). After removal of 5 bases from V and 7 bases from J, the junction contained 21 bases not matched to a gene. This CDR3 has 18 amino acids.

V gene TRBV2 combines with J gene TRBJ2-3, with 12 nucleotides matching TRBD2. Germline V lookup: CDR1 SNHLY, CDR2 FYNNEI. Losses at the gene ends were 7 bases for V and 1 base for J; bases not matched to a gene: 3. The CDR3 has 15 amino acids. CDR3 protein: CASNRLAGGTDTQYF. In nucleotides, the CDR3 is TGTGCCAGCAACCGACTAGCGGGGGGCACAGATACGCAGTATTTT. Full variable domain (remainder filled in from reference TRBV2 and TRBJ2-3): EPEVTQTPSHQVTQMGQEVILRCVPISNHLYFYWYRQILGQKVEFLVSFYNNEISEKSEIFDDQFSVERPDGSNFTLKIRSTKLEDSAMYFCASNRLAGGTDTQYFGPGTRLTVL.

V usage is TRBV27 and J usage is TRBJ1-6, with a possible D match to TRBD1 (6 bases). The length of the CDR3 is 16 residues. V lost 2 bases, J lost 6 bases, and 14 bases lay in between. Germline CDR1 and CDR2: MNHEY and SMNVEV (reference sequence). The CDR3: CASSLGGGLSNSPLHF. The CDR3 DNA follows: TGTGCCAGCAGTTTAGGGGGGGGCCTTAGTAATTCACCCCTCCACTTT.